One and the same sample provided the 23 T cell receptor beta chains below, sequenced in a study of cytomegalovirus exposure and HLA in healthy donors. The PCR had 60 Vbeta and 13 Jbeta primers. Clones were sequenced by immunoSEQ multiplex PCR, and TCRdb holds only the in-frame ones, with some missing. The sample consists of more than 130,000 clones, less than 85% of them appearing once. The sequenced material came from PBMCs. The receptors were gathered from a man in his forties in good health and CMV-seropositive.

This rearrangement joins TRBV7-9 to TRBJ2-2, with TRBD2 as a possible D gene (6 bases). The CDR3 runs 14 residues. The germline V and J ends were trimmed by 7 bases and 2 bases, with 11 bases remaining between them. Germline values: CDR1 SEHNR, CDR2 FQNEAQ (reference sequence). CDR3 protein: CASKGGVNTGELFF. The CDR3, as DNA: TGTGCCAGCAAGGGCGGGGTCAACACCGGGGAGCTGTTTTTT.

This clone showed up many times. The CDR3 region is CASSPQGLARGTQYF. The CDR3 DNA is TGTGCCAGCAGCCCCCAGGGACTAGCGCGAGGTACGCAGTATTTT. The chain links TRBV7-2 to TRBJ2-3, with 10 bases fitting TRBD2. This CDR3 is 15 amino acids long. CDR1 is SGHTA and CDR2 is FQGNSA in the germline V gene. V shed 5 bases and J 8 bases; nucleotides not matched to a gene: 10.

The chain links TRBV7-9 to TRBJ2-1; maybe TRBD1 (6 bases). Trimming stripped 0 bases from V and 5 bases from J, with 14 bases between. The CDR3 extends over 16 amino acids. CDR1 is SEHNR and CDR2 is FQNEAQ in the germline V gene (reference sequence). Written as DNA, the CDR3 is TGTGCCAGCAGCTTAGCGCTTGGGCAGGGGAACAATGAGCAGTTCTTC. Translated: CASSLALGQGNNEQFF.

About this clone: Other DNA sequences in this sample translate to the same CDR3. The J gene is TRBJ2-7, the V gene TRBV6-5; possible D gene TRBD1, 5 bases. Germline V gene sequence: CDR1 MNHEY, CDR2 SVGAGI. The CDR3 contains 12 residues. Trimming removed 6 bases at V and 3 bases at J, with 9 bases between. The CDR3 DNA follows: TGTGCCAGCAGCCGTGACAGCTACGAGCAGTACTTC. It codes for CASSRDSYEQYF.

This clone came up a few times. The chain is built from TRBV5-1 and TRBJ2-1, with D hard to call. This CDR3 region has 14 residues. From germline, CDR1 is SGHRS and CDR2 YFSETQ. The V and J ends lost 0 bases and 0 bases respectively, with 4 bases between them. CDR3 nucleotides: TGCGCCAGCAGCTTGGGAGCCTCCTACAATGAGCAGTTCTTC. It encodes CASSLGASYNEQFF.

The chain combines TRBV7-2 with TRBJ2-2; 10 bases agree with TRBD2. The V segment lost 2 bases and the J segment 3 bases; nucleotides outside the gene matches: 0. CDR1 SGHTA and CDR2 FQGNSA come from the germline V gene. The CDR3 runs to 15 residues. CDR3 protein: CASSLLAGDTGELFF. The CDR3 DNA follows: TGTGCCAGCAGCTTACTAGCGGGGGACACCGGGGAGCTGTTTTTT.

J is TRBJ2-2 and V is TRBV19, with D perhaps TRBD2 (5 bases). Trimming took off 3 bases at V and 5 bases at J, with 10 bases between the two ends. This CDR3 region has 14 residues. CDR1 is LNHDA and CDR2 is SQIVND in the germline V gene (reference sequence). This CDR3 reads CASSMSRRTGELFF. CDR3 in DNA: TGTGCCAGTAGTATGAGCCGGAGGACCGGGGAGCTGTTTTTT.

The chain has TRBV18 and TRBJ1-3, with 8 bases aligning to TRBD1. Germline CDR1 KGHSH, CDR2 LQKENI. J lost 10 bases, V lost 3 bases, and 5 bases had no gene match. The CDR3 loop spans 13 amino acids. The CDR3 is CASSPGQGGTIYF. DNA for the CDR3: TGTGCCAGCTCACCTGGACAGGGCGGAACCATATATTTT. The full variable domain, its missing parts supplied by reference TRBV18 and TRBJ1-3, is NAGVMQNPRHLVRRRGQEARLRCSPMKGHSHVYWYRQLPEEGLKFMVYLQKENIIDESGMPKERFSAEFPKEGPSILRIQQVVRGDSAAYFCASSPGQGGTIYFGEGSWLTVV.

The chain uses TRBV23-1 and TRBJ2-7; D is possibly TRBD1 (6 bases). TRBV23-1 carries the ORF label, with uncertain function. V lost 4 bases to trimming and J lost 5 bases, with 18 bases between them. The CDR3 spans 15 residues. CDR3 loop: CASSLSGALRHEQYF. CDR3 DNA: TGCGCCAGCAGTCTCTCAGGGGCCCTACGACACGAGCAGTACTTC.

CDR3 sequence: CASGMGAASSYNEQFF. CDR3 DNA: TGTGCCAGCGGGATGGGGGCGGCGAGCTCCTACAATGAGCAGTTCTTC. The genes are TRBV2 and TRBJ2-1; possibly TRBD1 for D (6 bases). The germline V gene encodes CDR1 SNHLY and CDR2 FYNNEI. Trimming cost V 8 bases and J 0 bases, with 17 bases left between them. CDR3 length: 16 amino acids. The full variable domain, with the rest looked up from reference TRBV2 and TRBJ2-1, is EPEVTQTPSHQVTQMGQEVILRCVPISNHLYFYWYRQILGQKVEFLVSFYNNEISEKSEIFDDQFSVERPDGSNFTLKIRSTKLEDSAMYFCASGMGAASSYNEQFFGPGTRLTVL.

The CDR3 reads CASSHPPDRGNSPLHF. The CDR3 bases are TGCGCCAGCAGCCATCCTCCGGACAGGGGAAATTCACCCCTCCACTTT. The chain links TRBV4-1 to TRBJ1-6; the match to TRBD1 covers 9 bases. The CDR3 is 16 amino acids. V shed 3 bases, J shed 7 bases, and the junction held 7 bases outside the gene matches. The germline CDR1 and CDR2 sequences are MGHRA and YSYEKL.

This chain links TRBV30 with TRBJ1-5, with no clear D. This CDR3 has 13 amino acids. V was trimmed by 2 bases and J by 4 bases, leaving 9 bases between them. Germline CDR1 reads GTSNPN; CDR2 reads SVGIG (reference sequence). The CDR3 sequence is CAWSYGVNQPQHF. The CDR3 nucleotides are TGTGCCTGGAGTTACGGGGTGAATCAGCCCCAGCATTTT.

This chain connects TRBV28 to TRBJ1-2; 10 positions match TRBD1. Trimming took 7 bases from V and 1 from J; bases not matched to a gene: 6. In germline, CDR1 is MDHEN, CDR2 SYDVKM. This CDR3 comprises 15 residues. This CDR3 is CASTRDRGGNYGYTF. The CDR3 coding sequence is TGTGCCAGCACCCGGGACAGGGGAGGTAACTATGGCTACACCTTC.

This chain uses TRBV29-1 with TRBJ2-5, with 10 bases matching TRBD1. The J call may not be correct, given that the DNA end is closer to TRBJ2-7. Looked up from germline, CDR1 is SQVTM and CDR2 is ANQGSEA. CDR3 length: 13 residues. The CDR3 region is CSVRDRGSLEQYF. The CDR3 DNA sequence: TGCAGCGTACGGGACAGGGGTTCTCTCGAGCAGTACTTC.

The chain uses TRBV19 and TRBJ2-6; 11 bases align to TRBD1. This CDR3 contains 17 residues. Trimming cost V 5 bases and J 4 bases; bases outside gene matches: 7. CDR1 is LNHDA and CDR2 is SQIVND in the germline V gene (reference sequence). The CDR3 coding sequence is TGTGCCAGTAGTTCTTGGACAGGGGGCACGGGGGCCAACGTCCTGACTTTC. It specifies CASSSWTGGTGANVLTF.

The chain recombines TRBV12-5 with TRBJ2-4; D is possibly TRBD1 (6 bases). Germline CDR1 reads LGHNT; CDR2 reads FRNRAP. The V end lost 0 bases, the J end lost 7 bases, and 10 bases lay between the germline ends. This CDR3 comprises 14 residues. The chain's CDR3 is CASGLVQGWNIQYF. CDR3 coding DNA: TGTGCTAGTGGTTTGGTACAGGGCTGGAACATTCAGTACTTC.

The J gene is TRBJ2-7, the V gene TRBV19, with D maybe TRBD1 (6 bases). V was cut by 8 bases and J by 2 bases, with 13 bases left in between. The germline V gene encodes CDR1 LNHDA and CDR2 SQIVND (reference sequence). The CDR3 totals 13 residues. The chain's CDR3 is CASRRTDPYEQYF. The CDR3, as DNA: TGTGCCAGTCGACGGACAGACCCCTACGAGCAGTACTTC. Supplemented by reference TRBV19 and TRBJ2-7, the full variable domain reads DGGITQSPKYLFRKEGQNVTLSCEQNLNHDAMYWYRQDPGQGLRLIYYSQIVNDFQKGDIAEGYSVSREKKESFPLTVTSAQKNPTAFYLCASRRTDPYEQYFGPGTRLTVT.

The chain joins TRBV5-1 to TRBJ2-1, with 11 bases fitting TRBD2. CDR3 length: 16 residues. Germline V CDR1 and CDR2: SGHRS, YFSETQ. With V trimmed by 2 bases and J by 5 bases, 6 bases remained unmatched. CDR3 region: CASSFMTSGIDNEQFF. The CDR3 DNA follows: TGCGCCAGCAGCTTCATGACTAGCGGGATCGACAATGAGCAGTTCTTC. The complete variable domain, with remaining parts taken from reference TRBV5-1 and TRBJ2-1, reads KAGVTQTPRYLIKTRGQQVTLSCSPISGHRSVSWYQQTPGQGLQFLFEYFSETQRNKGNFPGRFSGRQFSNSRSEMNVSTLELGDSALYLCASSFMTSGIDNEQFFGPGTRLTVL.

The chain links TRBV28 to TRBJ1-2; D call uncertain. V lost 4 bases, J lost 2 bases, and 14 bases lay in between. The CDR3 has 15 amino acids. Germline V lookup: CDR1 MDHEN, CDR2 SYDVKM. CDR3 nucleotide sequence: TGTGCCAGCAGTTCTCCTTCCGGGTCCAACTATGGCTACACCTTC. Its translation is CASSSPSGSNYGYTF.

This clone appeared once. The V and J genes are TRBV5-6 and TRBJ2-5; 9 bases are a match to TRBD2. Trimming cost V 5 bases and J 2 bases; bases outside gene matches: 7. In germline, CDR1 is SGHDT, CDR2 YYEEEE. The CDR3 consists of 15 residues. The CDR3 bases are TGTGCCAGCAGGGGGACTAGCCGGGCTCAAGAGACCCAGTACTTC. Amino acids: CASRGTSRAQETQYF. The full variable domain, rest sourced from reference TRBV5-6 and TRBJ2-5, is DAGVTQSPTHLIKTRGQQVTLRCSPKSGHDTVSWYQQALGQGPQFIFQYYEEEERQRGNFPDRFSGHQFPNYSSELNVNALLLGDSALYLCASRGTSRAQETQYFGPGTRLLVL.

This clone appeared a few times. The J gene is TRBJ2-7, the V gene TRBV2, with 8 bases matching TRBD1. The V gene end was trimmed by 6 bases and the J gene end by 4 bases; junction bases not matched to a gene: 5. This CDR3 is built from 13 residues. The germline V gene encodes CDR1 SNHLY and CDR2 FYNNEI. CDR3 in DNA: TGTGCCAGCAGGGGACAGGCCTTATACGAGCAGTACTTC. Translation gives CASRGQALYEQYF. Looking up the rest from reference TRBV2 and TRBJ2-7 gives the full variable domain: EPEVTQTPSHQVTQMGQEVILRCVPISNHLYFYWYRQILGQKVEFLVSFYNNEISEKSEIFDDQFSVERPDGSNFTLKIRSTKLEDSAMYFCASRGQALYEQYFGPGTRLTVT.

This chain connects TRBV7-9 to TRBJ2-1, with TRBD1 identical over 9 bases. Per germline, CDR1 SEHNR and CDR2 FQNEAQ (reference sequence). Trimming took 5 bases from V and 2 from J; bases not matched to a gene: 7. The CDR3 covers 16 residues. CDR3 sequence reads: CASSGPGQGTYNEQFF. The CDR3 coding sequence is TGTGCCAGCAGCGGCCCGGGACAGGGTACCTACAATGAGCAGTTCTTC.

This clone was counted a single time. V is TRBV5-1 and J is TRBJ2-5, with D possibly matching TRBD2 (6 bases). V lost 6 bases, J lost 1 base, and 13 bases lay in between. The CDR3 is made up of 14 amino acids. Germline CDR1 is SGHRS and CDR2 is YFSETQ. CDR3 protein: CASNSPGVQETQYF. In DNA form, the CDR3 reads TGCGCCAGCAACTCACCGGGGGTCCAAGAGACCCAGTACTTC.